The T cell receptor beta chain described here comes from a study of T cell repertoires in cytomegalovirus infection. The germline V and J ends were trimmed by 3 bases and 8 bases, with 11 bases remaining between them. In germline, CDR1 is ENHRY, CDR2 SYGVKD. The CDR3 is 13 residues long. One entry per CDR3 protein, called by TCRdb with MiXCR from the reads. The profile shows around 120,000 distinct CDR3 sequences, 7% to 10% of them singletons. This clonotype occurred a few times. The chain combines TRBV10-3 with TRBJ2-1; perhaps D is TRBD1 or TRBD2 (5 bases each). The TCR originated in a human donor in good health (CMV status not recorded). Some clones in this sample may be carry-over from other donors' samples. The material sequenced was PBMCs. The CDR3 loop is CAISDGGTDEQFF. DNA for the CDR3: TGTGCCATCAGTGATGGTGGGACCGATGAGCAGTTCTTC.